The clone carrying this T cell receptor beta chain came up once. The CDR3 sequence is 16 residues long. Trimming took off 1 base at V and 2 bases at J, with 13 bases between the two ends. The germline CDR1 and CDR2 sequences are SEHNR and FQNEAQ (reference sequence). This record belongs to a study of blood T cells in healthy people across ages. The authors ran a second PCR of 7 to 11 cycles using a sample-barcoded 5' primer and a J-beta primer mix. TCRdb reprocessed the 5' RACE reads via MiXCR and lists one record per CDR3 protein. The sample has some 900,000 distinct CDR3 sequences; roughly 50% are singletons.

The sample taken for sequencing was blood. This sequence joins TRBV7-9 and TRBJ2-3; perhaps TRBD2 as D (5 bases). This TCR came from a man aged 25 to 40 in good health. The CDR3 DNA sequence: TGTGCCAGCAGCTTAGGGCGGAGCGGTACCACAGATACGCAGTATTTT. Amino acid sequence: CASSLGRSGTTDTQYF.